This T cell receptor beta chain was retrieved from a study of radiotherapy plus CTLA-4 blockade in lung cancer. Focal radiation plus CTLA-4 blockade with ipilimumab was administered to patients who had chemo-refractory metastatic non-small-cell lung cancer. General study points: There was expansion of tumor-derived TCR clones in blood after radiotherapy plus ipilimumab. Reported findings show early blood T cell clone dynamics, with interferon-beta, best predicted response.

Points on this clone: The antigen is unknown.

From germline, CDR1 is SGHAT and CDR2 FQNNGV. Trimming shortened V by 5 bases and J by 4 bases, and 12 bases separated the two germline ends. The CDR3 has 14 residues. Clones were read by immunoSEQ multiplex PCR, and TCRdb kept only the in-frame ones, dropping some. Among more than 90,000 clones listed, around nine tenths were seen once. The sample consisted of peripheral blood, taken from a patient treated with radiotherapy plus ipilimumab. This sequence was found in a human donor with non-small cell lung cancer that progressed on radiotherapy plus ipilimumab. The chain carries TRBV11-2 and TRBJ2-1, with D possibly TRBD1 on 7 matching bases. The CDR3 DNA reads as TGTGCCAGCAGCCCAGGGGGGACTTACAATGAGCAGTTCTTC. Amino acids: CASSPGGTYNEQFF.